These 18 T cell receptor beta chains share one sample of origin, sequenced in a study of blood T cell repertoires in COVID-19. TCRdb's copy holds only in-frame clones and misses some; the assay was immunoSEQ multiplex PCR. The repertoire holds under 150,000 clones, with about 85% as singletons. The sample comprised peripheral blood. Receptor source: a woman between 40 and 50 years old with active or convalescent COVID-19.

V gene TRBV12-5 combines with J gene TRBJ2-1, with 9 bases matching TRBD2. V was pared by 1 base and J by 4 bases, with 17 bases of the junction left unmatched. Germline V gene sequence: CDR1 LGHNT, CDR2 FRNRAP. The CDR3 is 20 amino acids. The CDR3 loop reads CASGLGTGTSRRWVYNEQFF. In DNA, the CDR3 is TGTGCTAGTGGTTTGGGGACCGGGACTAGCCGGAGGTGGGTTTACAATGAGCAGTTCTTC. Full variable domain (remainder filled in from reference TRBV12-5 and TRBJ2-1): DARVTQTPRHKVTEMGQEVTMRCQPILGHNTVFWYRQTMMQGLELLAYFRNRAPLDDSGMPKDRFSAEMPDATLATLKIQPSEPRDSAVYFCASGLGTGTSRRWVYNEQFFGPGTRLTVL.

This chain joins TRBV3-1 (or the pseudogene TRBV3-2) and TRBJ1-1, with D perhaps TRBD1 (6 bases). Trimming took off 0 bases at V and 1 base at J, with 18 bases between the two ends. The CDR3 totals 18 residues. Germline V gene lookup returns CDR1 LGHDT and CDR2 YNNKEL (reference sequence). This CDR3 reads CASSQERGRDIPNTEAFF. The CDR3 DNA follows: TGTGCCAGCAGCCAAGAGAGAGGCCGGGACATCCCGAACACTGAAGCTTTCTTT.

The chain recombines TRBV11-2 with TRBJ1-2; D possibly corresponds to TRBD1 (5 bases). Germline assignment: CDR1 SGHAT and CDR2 FQNNGV. The ends were cut back, 2 bases at V and 8 bases at J, with 9 bases in the middle. The CDR3 extends over 12 amino acids. The CDR3 DNA follows: TGTGCCAGCAGCTTATCTGGGGCCGGCTACACCTTC. Its translation is CASSLSGAGYTF. Full variable domain (missing parts from reference TRBV11-2 and TRBJ1-2): EAGVAQSPRYKIIEKRQSVAFWCNPISGHATLYWYQQILGQGPKLLIQFQNNGVVDDSQLPKDRFSAERLKGVDSTLKIQPAKLEDSAVYLCASSLSGAGYTFGSGTRLTVV.

The V call is TRBV7-8, the J call TRBJ2-7, with TRBD2 as a possible D gene (6 bases). Trimming cost V 5 bases and J 1 base, with 15 bases left between them. Germline V lookup: CDR1 SGHVS, CDR2 FQNEAQ. The CDR3 is made up of 15 amino acids. Here the CDR3 reads CASSPDPGVSYEQYF. CDR3 bases: TGTGCCAGCAGCCCGGACCCGGGGGTTTCCTACGAGCAGTACTTC.

This clone was seen ten or more times. Written as DNA, the CDR3 is TGCGCCAGCAGTGATCGGGGGGAGTACACTGAAGCTTTCTTT. It encodes CASSDRGEYTEAFF. This chain connects TRBV10-2 to TRBJ1-1; D may be TRBD1 (5 bases). V lost 3 bases and J 3 bases, leaving 11 bases between the germline ends. This CDR3 spans 14 amino acids. Germline CDR1 and CDR2: WSHSY and SAAADI.

The chain joins TRBV10-3 to TRBJ2-5, with 10 bases lining up with TRBD1. The germline V gene encodes CDR1 ENHRY and CDR2 SYGVKD. This CDR3 is built from 13 residues. V lost 4 bases, J lost 4 bases, and 0 bases stayed unmatched. For the CDR3, the DNA is TGTGCCATCAGTGGGGACAGGGGAGAGACCCAGTACTTC. Its protein product is CAISGDRGETQYF.

The chain links TRBV28 to TRBJ1-5; TRBD1 matches 7 bases. The CDR3 extends over 18 amino acids. Per the germline V gene, CDR1 is MDHEN and CDR2 is SYDVKM. V lost 6 bases to trimming and J lost 5 bases; unmatched junction nucleotides: 19. CDR3 sequence (DNA): TGTGCCAGCAGGGACCGTCGGACAGGTTCGTCTTGGGATCAGCCCCAGCATTTT. Translating it yields CASRDRRTGSSWDQPQHF.

The chain carries TRBV24-1 and TRBJ2-7, with 11 bases matching TRBD2. In germline, CDR1 is KGHDR, CDR2 SFDVKD. This CDR3 contains 15 residues. V lost 4 bases and J lost 1; bases outside the gene matches: 2. CDR3 nucleotides: TGTGCCACCAGTGACCGGACTAGCGGGTCCTACGAGCAGTACTTC. Protein product: CATSDRTSGSYEQYF.

The chain couples TRBV7-2 to TRBJ2-3, with D perhaps matching TRBD2 (5 bases). The CDR3 runs 16 residues. Germline values: CDR1 SGHTA, CDR2 FQGNSA. Trimming removed 1 base from V and 8 bases from J, with 19 bases in between. CDR3 amino acids: CASSLVRVPPKGTQYF. CDR3 DNA: TGTGCCAGCAGCTTAGTGAGGGTGCCTCCGAAAGGTACGCAGTATTTT. Based on the CDR3 plus reference TRBV7-2 and TRBJ2-3, the full variable domain is GAGVSQSPSNKVTEKGKDVELRCDPISGHTALYWYRQSLGQGLEFLIYFQGNSAPDKSGLPSDRFSAERTGGSVSTLTIQRTQQEDSAVYLCASSLVRVPPKGTQYFGPGTRLTVL.

This clone was picked up a small number of times. The chain has TRBV18 and TRBJ2-7, with 16 bases matching TRBD2. V trimming: 3 bases; J trimming: 0 bases; junction bases outside the gene matches: 11. This CDR3 region has 20 residues. CDR1 is KGHSH and CDR2 is LQKENI in the germline V gene. The CDR3 sequence: CASSPSLGTSGRDSSYEQYF. DNA of the CDR3: TGTGCCAGCTCACCGAGTCTTGGGACTAGCGGGAGGGATAGCTCCTACGAGCAGTACTTC.

This chain joins TRBV5-1 and TRBJ1-4; 8 nucleotides line up with TRBD1. The germline V gene has CDR1 SGHRS and CDR2 YFSETQ. V shed 9 bases and J 3 bases; nucleotides not matched to a gene: 7. The CDR3 extends over 14 amino acids. CDR3 residues: CATSQGQANEKLFF. CDR3 nucleotide sequence: TGCGCCACCTCGCAGGGACAGGCTAATGAAAAACTGTTTTTT. Using reference TRBV5-1 and TRBJ1-4 for the parts outside the CDR3, the full variable domain is KAGVTQTPRYLIKTRGQQVTLSCSPISGHRSVSWYQQTPGQGLQFLFEYFSETQRNKGNFPGRFSGRQFSNSRSEMNVSTLELGDSALYLCATSQGQANEKLFFGSGTQLSVL.

This sequence joins TRBV6-6 and TRBJ2-7; possible D gene TRBD1, 6 bases. V was shortened by 6 bases and J by 4 bases, with 19 bases between the two germline ends. The CDR3 loop spans 15 amino acids. Germline loops: CDR1 MNHNY, CDR2 SVGAGI (reference sequence). The CDR3 DNA is TGTGCCAGCAGCCCCAGCCAGGGGCGGCTATACGAGCAGTACTTC. Protein product: CASSPSQGRLYEQYF.

This clone was recorded a few times. The chain recombines TRBV29-1 with TRBJ2-7; D is perhaps TRBD1 (6 bases). Germline V gives CDR1 SQVTM, CDR2 ANQGSEA. There are 14 residues in the CDR3. Trimming took off 7 bases at V and 3 bases at J, with 19 bases between the two ends. CDR3 residues: CSATTGNINYEQYF. The CDR3 coding sequence is TGCAGCGCCACCACAGGGAACATCAACTACGAGCAGTACTTC.

The chain has TRBV28 and TRBJ2-2, with D perhaps matching TRBD2 (6 bases). V was cut by 2 bases and J by 5 bases, with 9 bases left in between. The CDR3 is 14 residues long. In germline, CDR1 is MDHEN, CDR2 SYDVKM. This CDR3 is CASSLTRGTGELFF. The CDR3 nucleotides are TGTGCCAGCAGTTTAACGCGGGGTACCGGGGAGCTGTTTTTT.

The chain links TRBV4-3 to TRBJ2-7, with D maybe TRBD1 (5 bases). The CDR3 length is 14 residues. Looked up from germline, CDR1 is LGHNA and CDR2 is YSLEER. Trimming cost V 0 bases and J 5 bases, with 11 bases left between them. CDR3: CASSQDRTSHEQYF. In DNA form, the CDR3 reads TGCGCCAGCAGCCAAGATCGGACATCCCACGAGCAGTACTTC.

The chain uses TRBV21-1 and TRBJ2-5; the D call TRBD1 from the table was never checked on the DNA. TRBV21-1 is shown as a pseudogene. CDR3 size: 14 residues. The CDR3 is CASSRDRGTETQYF. The CDR3, as DNA: TGTGCCAGCAGCCGGGACAGGGGAACAGAGACCCAGTACTTC.

V and J are TRBV7-2 and TRBJ2-3, with 9 bases fitting TRBD2. The CDR3 sequence is 16 residues long. V gave up 0 bases and J gave up 5 bases; unmatched junction bases: 6. Germline V lookup: CDR1 SGHTA, CDR2 FQGNSA. The CDR3 DNA sequence: TGTGCCAGCAGCTTAGCCCCTAGCGGGGTGGGAGATACGCAGTATTTT. Translated: CASSLAPSGVGDTQYF.

In nucleotides, the CDR3 is TGTGCCAGCAGGGGGCATGCGAACACTGAAGCTTTCTTT. This codes for CASRGHANTEAFF. The V gene is TRBV27, the J gene TRBJ1-1; D might be TRBD1 (5 bases). The CDR3 spans 13 residues. Trimming took off 6 bases at V and 1 base at J, with 9 bases between the two ends. Germline CDR1 and CDR2: MNHEY and SMNVEV (reference sequence).